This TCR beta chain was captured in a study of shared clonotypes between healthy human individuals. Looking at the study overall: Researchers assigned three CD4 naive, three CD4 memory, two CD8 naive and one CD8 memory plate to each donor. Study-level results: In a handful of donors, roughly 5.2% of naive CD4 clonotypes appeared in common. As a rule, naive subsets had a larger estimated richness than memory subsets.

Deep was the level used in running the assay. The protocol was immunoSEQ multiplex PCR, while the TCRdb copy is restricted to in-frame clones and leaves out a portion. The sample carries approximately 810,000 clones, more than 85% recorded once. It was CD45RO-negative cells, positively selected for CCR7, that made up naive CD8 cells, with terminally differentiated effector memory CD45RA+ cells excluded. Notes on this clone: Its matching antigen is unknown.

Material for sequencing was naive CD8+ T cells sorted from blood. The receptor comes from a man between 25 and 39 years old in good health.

The CDR3 loop is CASSYPTGVPGELFF. In nucleotides, the CDR3 is TGTGCCAGCAGTTACCCGACGGGGGTTCCCGGGGAGCTGTTTTTT. The J gene is TRBJ2-2, the V gene TRBV6-5; TRBD2 might be the D (6 bases). Deletions cut 2 bases from V and 6 bases from J, with 13 bases between. Germline loops: CDR1 MNHEY, CDR2 SVGAGI. The CDR3 runs to 15 residues.